This entry lists 25 T cell receptor beta chains sequenced from one sample in a study of T cells in Graves' hyperthyroidism and ophthalmopathy (dated by TCRdb to the late 2010s). The library came from multiplex PCR. These reads were obtained on an Illumina HiSeq 2000. The TCR beta CDR3 regions were amplified from RNA transcripts. For the first round of RT-PCR on the TCR CDR3, the HTBI primer set was used together with the Qiagen OneStep RT-PCR kit. The public reads were reprocessed in TCRdb via fastp at Q25 and MiXCR, keeping in-frame beta chains. Each CDR3 protein gets just one entry, which takes the most common genes and DNA from the rows behind it. Counted in this sample were some 800,000 distinct CDR3 sequences; over 35% of them appeared once. The ten top clones hold roughly 8.3% of the sample. Sequenced input: blood. These receptors all come from a man between 18 and 35 years old with Graves' hyperthyroidism.

This rearrangement joins TRBV6-5 to TRBJ1-2; D unclear. Germline V lookup: CDR1 MNHEY, CDR2 SVGAGI. V was clipped by 6 bases and J by 4 bases, with 18 bases between them. CDR3 length equals 15 residues. CDR3 loop: CASRPTGPLFYGYTF. The CDR3 DNA sequence: TGTGCCAGCAGGCCAACCGGGCCCTTGTTCTATGGCTACACCTTC.

For this clonotype: One end of the junction varies from germline; a read error may be responsible. This chain joins TRBV2 and TRBJ1-1; D remains ambiguous. CDR1 is SNHLY, CDR2 FYNNEI, per germline. The CDR3 loop spans 14 amino acids. CDR3 DNA sequence: TGTGCCAGCAGTTTGGTAGAAGGGAACGCTGAAGCTTTCTTT. Its protein is CASSLVEGNAEAFF. The full variable domain, with the rest looked up from reference TRBV2 and TRBJ1-1, is EPEVTQTPSHQVTQMGQEVILRCVPISNHLYFYWYRQILGQKVEFLVSFYNNEISEKSEIFDDQFSVERPDGSNFTLKIRSTKLEDSAMYFCASSLVEGNAEAFFGQGTRLTVV.

This clonotype has only a few counts. The CDR3 loop reads CASRRENTIYF. DNA of the CDR3: TGTGCCAGCAGGCGTGAAAACACCATATATTTT. This chain connects TRBV6-5 to TRBJ1-3; D is uncertain. Germline values: CDR1 MNHEY, CDR2 SVGAGI. CDR3 size: 11 residues. V shed 6 bases and J shed 6 bases, with 6 bases lying between them.

The chain is built from TRBV6-1 and TRBJ2-7; D unresolved. CDR1 and CDR2 (germline): MNHNS, SASEGT. The CDR3 sequence is 15 residues long. Trimming took 2 bases from V and 3 from J, leaving 14 bases between them. This CDR3 reads CASSETFDRYYEQYF. The CDR3 DNA reads as TGTGCCAGCAGTGAAACATTCGACCGCTACTACGAGCAGTACTTC.

The sample holds many counts of this clonotype. The chain couples TRBV12-3 or TRBV12-4 to TRBJ1-5, with 7 bases aligning to TRBD1. The CDR3 is made up of 14 amino acids. Losses at the gene ends were 5 bases for V and 3 bases for J; bases not matched to a gene: 4. The CDR3: CASSPGQVNQPQHF. In DNA form, the CDR3 reads TGTGCCAGCAGTCCCGGACAGGTCAATCAGCCCCAGCATTTT.

The chain couples TRBV10-3 to TRBJ1-5; D perhaps matches TRBD1 (5 bases). V lost 4 bases and J 5 bases, leaving 15 bases between the germline ends. Germline V CDR1 and CDR2: ENHRY, SYGVKD. The CDR3 extends over 15 amino acids. This CDR3 is CAISADRTQDQPQHF. The CDR3, as DNA: TGTGCCATCAGTGCGGACCGGACACAAGATCAGCCCCAGCATTTT.

V gene TRBV6-1 combines with J gene TRBJ1-5; the D gene is possibly TRBD1 (5 bases). The CDR3 is made up of 12 amino acids. Looked up from germline, CDR1 is MNHNS and CDR2 is SASEGT. CDR3 in DNA: TGTGCTAGGGGCAGGGAGGATCAGCCCCAGCATTTT. This translates into CARGREDQPQHF.

This clonotype was seen at least ten times. The gene calls are TRBV20-1 and TRBJ2-5; perhaps TRBD2 as D (5 bases). Germline-derived CDR1 and CDR2 are DFQATT and SNEGSKA (reference sequence). V was clipped by 6 bases and J by 7 bases, with 15 bases between them. The CDR3 runs 12 residues. CDR3 coding DNA: TGCAGTGCCCCATTCGCGGGTGTGACCCAGTACTTC. Translation: CSAPFAGVTQYF.

The chain links TRBV7-9 to TRBJ1-2; TRBD1 is a possible D gene (5 bases). CDR3 size: 12 residues. Trimming stripped 7 bases from V and 4 bases from J, with 10 bases between. Germline CDR1 and CDR2: SEHNR and FQNEAQ (reference sequence). CDR3 nucleotide sequence: TGTGCCAGCACACCAGGGTTCTATGGCTACACCTTC. Amino acids: CASTPGFYGYTF.

This clonotype was observed many times. The rearrangement joins TRBV29-1 to TRBJ1-1, with D tentatively TRBD1 (5 bases). The CDR3 spans 12 residues. CDR1 and CDR2 from the germline V gene are SQVTM and ANQGSEA. The V end lost 6 bases, the J end lost 3 bases, and 11 bases lay between the germline ends. The CDR3 spells CSVEGPYTEAFF. DNA of the CDR3: TGCAGCGTCGAGGGACCGTACACTGAAGCTTTCTTT.

CDR3 bases: TGCAGCGTTGTATCGGGGGCGGCGACCCAAGAGACCCAGTACTTC. Its translation is CSVVSGAATQETQYF. The chain has TRBV29-1 and TRBJ2-5; D might be TRBD1 or TRBD2, each matching 6 bases. Trimming took off 4 bases at V and 1 base at J, with 16 bases between the two ends. The V gene's germline CDR1 is SQVTM and CDR2 ANQGSEA. The CDR3 length is 15 residues.

This clonotype has a handful of counts. V and J are TRBV12-3 or TRBV12-4 and TRBJ2-6; D is undetermined. V lost 7 bases and J lost 0, with 10 bases in between. This CDR3 is built from 15 residues. CDR3 in amino acids: CASTPVSSGANVLTF. The CDR3 DNA reads TGTGCCAGCACCCCCGTCTCCTCTGGGGCCAACGTCCTGACTTTC.

This clonotype was observed at least ten times. The chain is built from TRBV7-9 and TRBJ2-5, with 7 bases fitting TRBD1. The germline CDR1 and CDR2 sequences are SEHNR and FQNEAQ (reference sequence). Trimming removed 3 bases from V and 4 bases from J; junction bases left unmatched: 5. There are 14 residues in the CDR3. CDR3 sequence (DNA): TGTGCCAGCAGCTTGACAGGGCTCGCAGAGACCCAGTACTTC. This translates into CASSLTGLAETQYF.

The chain links TRBV12-3 or TRBV12-4 to TRBJ1-1; maybe TRBD1 (6 bases). CDR3 size: 12 residues. Between the trimmed V and J ends, which lost 7 bases and 4 bases, there was a span of 10 bases. The CDR3 spells CASNRAATEAFF. The CDR3 bases are TGTGCCAGCAACAGGGCGGCCACTGAAGCTTTCTTT.

The chain combines TRBV4-3 with TRBJ1-6; 9 nucleotides match TRBD1. The CDR3 covers 18 residues. Germline loops: CDR1 LGHNA, CDR2 YSLEER. V was clipped by 0 bases and J by 3 bases; unmatched bases: 6. This chain's CDR3 is CASSQERTGGLYNSPLHF. The CDR3 DNA is TGCGCCAGCAGCCAAGAGCGAACAGGGGGCCTCTATAATTCACCCCTCCACTTT.

The V call is TRBV10-2, the J call TRBJ1-2; D possibly corresponds to TRBD1 (6 bases). The CDR3 totals 13 residues. Trimming pared 4 bases from V and 3 bases from J, leaving 9 bases between. Germline CDR1 reads WSHSY; CDR2 reads SAAADI. CDR3 nucleotides: TGCGCCAGCAGTGTTAGGGGGTACTATGGCTACACCTTC. Translation gives CASSVRGYYGYTF.

This clonotype was counted only a few times. The chain is built from TRBV5-1 and TRBJ1-1, with D unresolved. The CDR3 sequence is 13 residues long. The V gene lost 2 bases and the J gene lost 4 bases, with 9 bases spanning the gap. CDR1 is SGHRS, CDR2 YFSETQ, per germline. Here the CDR3 reads CASSFWESTEAFF. In nucleotides, the CDR3 is TGCGCCAGCAGCTTTTGGGAGAGCACTGAAGCTTTCTTT.

This clonotype was observed a few times. This chain connects TRBV29-1 to TRBJ2-2; 8 positions agree with TRBD2. Germline V gene data show CDR1 as SQVTM and CDR2 as ANQGSEA. CDR3 length equals 15 residues. V lost 4 bases and J lost 6; bases outside the gene matches: 10. CDR3 loop: CSVVLGLGLSGELFF. CDR3 sequence (DNA): TGCAGCGTTGTTTTGGGACTAGGTCTTTCCGGGGAGCTGTTTTTT.

V is TRBV5-4 and J is TRBJ1-1, with D possibly matching TRBD1 (6 bases). Trimming pared 4 bases from V and 5 bases from J, leaving 15 bases between. CDR3 length: 14 amino acids. Germline lookup yields CDR1 SGHNT and CDR2 YYREEE (reference sequence). CDR3 DNA sequence: TGTGCCAGCAGCCCAGGGGTAAAGGGGACTGAAGCTTTCTTT. Translated: CASSPGVKGTEAFF.

J is TRBJ1-2 and V is TRBV5-5, with 7 bases that match TRBD1. CDR1 is SGHKS and CDR2 is YYEKEE in the germline V gene (reference sequence). The CDR3 is 15 amino acids. The ends lost 2 bases at V and 6 bases at J; junction bases unmatched: 10. CDR3 sequence (DNA): TGTGCCAGCAGCTTTTCCCGGACAGGACGGGATGGCTACACCTTC. This sequence encodes CASSFSRTGRDGYTF.

This chain joins TRBV5-1 and TRBJ1-5, with D hard to call. CDR1 SGHRS and CDR2 YFSETQ come from the germline V gene. The V gene lost 1 base and the J gene lost 11 bases, with 19 bases spanning the gap. This CDR3 spans 15 amino acids. The CDR3 DNA sequence: TGCGCCAGCAGCTTGAGCCCGGGAGTGAGCCAGGCCCAGCATTTT. Translation gives CASSLSPGVSQAQHF.

This clonotype was recorded many times. The chain combines TRBV2 with TRBJ2-7; the D gene is possibly TRBD2 (6 bases). The CDR3 is 13 residues long. Germline V lookup: CDR1 SNHLY, CDR2 FYNNEI. V was shortened by 4 bases and J by 3 bases, with 10 bases between the two germline ends. Written as DNA, the CDR3 is TGTGCCAGCAGTGGCCGGGGGATCTACGAGCAGTACTTC. This encodes CASSGRGIYEQYF.

A word on this clonotype: Being one base from a much bigger clone, this may be a read error. The chain carries TRBV2 and TRBJ1-5, with TRBD1 identical over 7 bases. The CDR3 consists of 15 residues. Germline-derived CDR1 and CDR2 are SNHLY and FYNNEI. Losses at the gene ends were 6 bases for V and 5 bases for J; bases not matched to a gene: 10. This CDR3 reads CASRGGRVGDQPQHF. CDR3 coding DNA: TGTGCCAGCAGAGGGGGCAGGGTCGGCGATCAGCCCCAGCATTTT.

In its sample, this clonotype was seen many times. V usage is TRBV10-3 and J usage is TRBJ2-7, with 12 bases identical to TRBD2. The V segment lost 4 bases and the J segment 5 bases; nucleotides outside the gene matches: 0. The germline V gene encodes CDR1 ENHRY and CDR2 SYGVKD. This CDR3 has 13 residues. For the CDR3, the DNA is TGTGCCATCAGTGGACTAGCGGGGGACGAGCAGTACTTC. This encodes CAISGLAGDEQYF.

V gene TRBV29-1 combines with J gene TRBJ2-6; weak D call: TRBD2 (6 bases). Germline CDR1 is SQVTM and CDR2 is ANQGSEA. V lost 4 bases to trimming and J lost 0 bases, with 13 bases between them. The CDR3 has 16 residues. The chain's CDR3 is CSVGGDGSSGANVLTF. CDR3 sequence (DNA): TGCAGCGTTGGGGGGGACGGAAGCTCTGGGGCCAACGTCCTGACTTTC. The whole variable domain, filled in from reference TRBV29-1 and TRBJ2-6, reads SAVISQKPSRDICQRGTSLTIQCQVDSQVTMMFWYRQQPGQSLTLIATANQGSEATYESGFVIDKFPISRPNLTFSTLTVSNMSPEDSSIYLCSVGGDGSSGANVLTFGAGSRLTVL.